The 8 T cell receptor beta chains below come from one sample, sequenced in a study of blood T cell repertoires in COVID-19 (dated by TCRdb to 2019 to 2021). Receptor amplification or capture employed the immunoSEQ multiplex PCR assay. Sourced from immuneACCESS, this table was stored by TCRdb with only in-frame sequences that have V and J called. A share of the clones is absent; for the studies checked, an unresolved V gene accounts for under half, and the remainder has no known explanation. This sample comprises some 230,000 clones, 80% to 85% of them detected only once. 2% to 2.5% of the sample rests with the top ten. The sample consisted of peripheral blood. These receptors originate from an older woman with acute or convalescent COVID-19.

V usage is TRBV7-2 and J usage is TRBJ1-3; 7 positions match TRBD1. The CDR3 extends over 16 amino acids. The germline V gene has CDR1 SGHTA and CDR2 FQGNSA. V shed 3 bases and J 1 base; nucleotides not matched to a gene: 6. In DNA form, the CDR3 reads TGTGCCAGCAGCTTCAAGCAGGGGGGATCTGGAAACACCATATATTTT. Translated: CASSFKQGGSGNTIYF.

The V call is TRBV4-2, the J call TRBJ1-4, with a tentative D call TRBD1 (6 bases). V lost 4 bases and J lost 0, with 9 bases in between. In germline, CDR1 is LGHNA, CDR2 YNFKEQ. This CDR3 has 15 amino acids. The CDR3 DNA reads as TGTGCCAGCAGCCCGCAGGGGTCAACTAATGAAAAACTGTTTTTT. Amino acid sequence: CASSPQGSTNEKLFF.

The V and J genes are TRBV11-2 and TRBJ2-5; the match to TRBD1 covers 7 bases. Germline V CDR1 and CDR2: SGHAT, FQNNGV. The trim removed 4 bases at V and 4 bases at J, leaving 9 bases unmatched. The CDR3 covers 15 residues. As DNA, the CDR3 is TGTGCCAGCAGCTCCGGTTCCTCAGGGGGAGAGACCCAGTACTTC. This codes for CASSSGSSGGETQYF. Using reference TRBV11-2 and TRBJ2-5 for the parts outside the CDR3, the full variable domain is EAGVAQSPRYKIIEKRQSVAFWCNPISGHATLYWYQQILGQGPKLLIQFQNNGVVDDSQLPKDRFSAERLKGVDSTLKIQPAKLEDSAVYLCASSSGSSGGETQYFGPGTRLLVL.

This clone was observed a handful of times. This chain links TRBV19 with TRBJ1-2; tentatively, D is TRBD1 (5 bases). The CDR3 covers 16 residues. Trimming took off 3 bases at V and 0 bases at J, with 14 bases between the two ends. CDR1 is LNHDA and CDR2 is SQIVND in the germline V gene (reference sequence). CDR3 sequence (DNA): TGTGCCAGTAGTATCCGACAGCATCGAGCTAACTATGGCTACACCTTC. Amino acids: CASSIRQHRANYGYTF.

This clone is a singleton in its sample. The chain combines TRBV9 with TRBJ2-1; 8 bases are shared with TRBD1. The ends lost 3 bases at V and 6 bases at J; junction bases unmatched: 5. The CDR3 is 14 residues long. Looked up from germline, CDR1 is SGDLS and CDR2 is YYNGEE. The CDR3 DNA follows: TGTGCCAGCAGCGCACTACAGGGGGGCAATGAGCAGTTCTTC. Translated, it gives CASSALQGGNEQFF.

This clone was seen a single time. The CDR3: CASRPGDGRYGYTF. For the CDR3, the DNA is TGTGCCAGCAGACCGGGGGACGGACGTTATGGCTACACCTTC. The chain links TRBV28 to TRBJ1-2; a possible D gene is TRBD1 (5 bases). The germline gives CDR1 MDHEN, CDR2 SYDVKM. V was pared by 6 bases and J by 5 bases, with 16 bases between. The CDR3 is made up of 14 amino acids.

The chain couples TRBV27 to TRBJ2-7; 9 positions match TRBD1. The CDR3 is 15 residues long. V gave up 2 bases and J gave up 6 bases; unmatched junction bases: 8. Germline CDR1 is MNHEY and CDR2 is SMNVEV (reference sequence). The CDR3 spells CASSLGTGLLIEQYF. CDR3 sequence (DNA): TGTGCCAGCAGTTTAGGGACAGGGTTACTGATCGAGCAGTACTTC.

The V and J genes are TRBV10-3 and TRBJ1-2; D gene ambiguous. The germline V gene encodes CDR1 ENHRY and CDR2 SYGVKD. The CDR3 extends over 11 amino acids. V lost 4 bases and J lost 4, with 4 bases in between. As DNA, the CDR3 is TGTGCCATCAGTGCCGGCTATGGCTACACCTTC. Translating gives CAISAGYGYTF.